In its sample, the clone carrying this T cell receptor beta chain was seen once. Sequencing was performed with immunoSEQ multiplex PCR; in TCRdb, only in-frame clones are kept and a portion is missing. This sample has roughly 2.5 million clones, with approximately 92% found just once. The data are from a study of shared clonotypes between healthy human individuals. The CDR3 loop spans 16 amino acids. Per the germline V gene, CDR1 is SGHNT and CDR2 is YYREEE (reference sequence). V lost 1 base and J 7 bases, leaving 17 bases between the germline ends. The sequencing input was naive CD4+ T cells sorted from blood. Subset indicated: CD45RA+ positively selected. The rearrangement links TRBV5-4 to TRBJ2-2, with a tentative D call TRBD1 (5 bases). This clonotype originated in a man aged 18 to 35 in good health. Here the CDR3 reads CASSLLGRELIGELFF. CDR3 in DNA: TGTGCCAGCAGCTTGCTGGGCAGGGAATTGATCGGGGAGCTGTTTTTT.